These 27 T cell receptor beta chains share one sample of origin, sequenced in a study of T-cell reconstitution after alpha-beta-depleted transplantation in children. This sample's TCRbeta library carried unique molecular identifier barcodes. MiXCR, run by TCRdb on the PCR reads, gives a single entry per CDR3 protein. This repertoire shows around 250,000 distinct CDR3 sequences, nearly 10% found once; its top ten account for 10%. This specimen was PBMCs from the stem cell graft donor, taken from the stem cell graft. The receptors were sampled from a human donor who donated a stem cell graft to a child with SCID.

This clonotype was observed a few times. The chain joins TRBV29-1 to TRBJ2-2; 9 nucleotides line up with TRBD1. The CDR3 totals 15 residues. The germline V gene has CDR1 SQVTM and CDR2 ANQGSEA. V shed 0 bases and J 6 bases; nucleotides not matched to a gene: 5. The CDR3 protein is CSVEDGTGYPGELFF. As DNA, the CDR3 is TGCAGCGTTGAAGACGGGACAGGGTACCCCGGGGAGCTGTTTTTT.

The V and J genes are TRBV12-3 or TRBV12-4 and TRBJ2-3, with 15 bases fitting TRBD2. The CDR3 extends over 17 amino acids. Trimming cost V 5 bases and J 8 bases; bases outside gene matches: 11. Here the CDR3 DNA reads TGTGCCAGCAGTCCCGGACTAGCGGGGGGGCGAGGGGGTACGCAGTATTTT. The encoded protein is CASSPGLAGGRGGTQYF.

This clonotype was detected a few times. The J gene is TRBJ2-3, the V gene TRBV20-1; either TRBD1 or TRBD2 may supply D (5 bases each). Deletions cut 6 bases from V and 3 bases from J, with 16 bases between. The CDR3 runs 14 residues. The V gene's germline CDR1 is DFQATT and CDR2 SNEGSKA (reference sequence). In nucleotides, the CDR3 is TGCAGTGCCACCCGGGACGCGACAACAGATACGCAGTATTTT. Amino acids: CSATRDATTDTQYF.

This clonotype was detected a few times. This rearrangement joins TRBV10-3 to TRBJ1-3; TRBD1 matches 7 bases. The trim removed 4 bases at V and 0 bases at J, leaving 0 bases unmatched. This CDR3 contains 14 residues. Germline CDR1 reads ENHRY; CDR2 reads SYGVKD. The CDR3 sequence is CAISGQGSGNTIYF. The CDR3 DNA sequence: TGTGCCATCAGTGGACAGGGCTCTGGAAACACCATATATTTT.

This chain links TRBV6-1 with TRBJ2-3; a possible D gene is TRBD1 (6 bases). Between the trimmed V and J ends, which lost 10 bases and 1 base, there was a span of 18 bases. Germline lookup yields CDR1 MNHNS and CDR2 SASEGT. The CDR3 consists of 15 residues. DNA of the CDR3: TGTGCCAACGGATTAGACAGGTCCGGCACAGATACGCAGTATTTT. As protein: CANGLDRSGTDTQYF.

V is TRBV27 and J is TRBJ2-7, with 8 nucleotides matching TRBD1. This CDR3 spans 13 amino acids. CDR1 is MNHEY and CDR2 is SMNVEV in the germline V gene (reference sequence). The ends lost 5 bases at V and 5 bases at J; junction bases unmatched: 5. CDR3 sequence reads: CASSMTGVDEQYF. The CDR3 DNA follows: TGTGCCAGCAGTATGACAGGGGTCGACGAGCAGTACTTC.

V and J are TRBV5-1 and TRBJ1-6, with a tentative D call TRBD1 (5 bases). The V gene lost 4 bases and the J gene lost 14 bases, with 25 bases spanning the gap. Germline loops: CDR1 SGHRS, CDR2 YFSETQ. This CDR3 has 16 amino acids. CDR3 residues: CASSPGGLEEGGALHF. CDR3 nucleotides: TGCGCCAGCAGCCCTGGGGGACTGGAGGAGGGTGGGGCCCTCCACTTT.

This clonotype appeared a few times. The rearrangement joins TRBV24-1 to TRBJ2-1; D is perhaps TRBD1 (5 bases). Germline CDR1 is KGHDR and CDR2 is SFDVKD. This CDR3 comprises 14 residues. V lost 4 bases to trimming and J lost 9 bases, with 15 bases between them. The CDR3 protein is CATSDPLDSSEQFF. CDR3 DNA sequence: TGTGCCACCAGTGACCCACTTGACAGTAGTGAGCAGTTCTTC.

The rearrangement joins TRBV5-4 to TRBJ2-1, with TRBD1 as a possible D gene (6 bases). The germline gives CDR1 SGHNT, CDR2 YYREEE (reference sequence). The CDR3 loop spans 13 amino acids. Trimming pared 5 bases from V and 5 bases from J, leaving 11 bases between. CDR3 loop: CASSFGDNNEQFF. For the CDR3, the DNA is TGTGCCAGCAGTTTCGGGGACAACAATGAGCAGTTCTTC.

In the case of this clonotype: The germline gene is not matched at one end of the junction; a read error may be the cause. The J gene is TRBJ2-1, the V gene TRBV2; possibly TRBD2 for D (7 bases). The germline gives CDR1 SNHLY, CDR2 FYNNEI. The CDR3 length is 14 residues. CDR3 sequence reads: CASQRGGGYDEQFF. The DNA of the CDR3 is TGTGCCAGCCAAAGGGGGGGGGGCTACGATGAGCAGTTCTTC. The whole variable domain, remainder taken from reference TRBV2 and TRBJ2-1, is EPEVTQTPSHQVTQMGQEVILRCVPISNHLYFYWYRQILGQKVEFLVSFYNNEISEKSEIFDDQFSVERPDGSNFTLKIRSTKLEDSAMYFCASQRGGGYDEQFFGPGTRLTVL.

This clonotype was seen repeatedly, ten times or more. J is TRBJ2-7 and V is TRBV4-2; 7 positions agree with TRBD1. J was trimmed by 2 bases and V by 0 bases; bases with no gene match: 4. In germline, CDR1 is LGHNA, CDR2 YNFKEQ. The length of the CDR3 is 15 residues. The CDR3 DNA reads as TGTGCCAGCAGCCAAGACGGGGACAGTCCCTACGAGCAGTACTTC. Translation: CASSQDGDSPYEQYF.

The rearrangement joins TRBV5-1 to TRBJ2-1, with D possibly being TRBD2 (5 bases). CDR1 SGHRS and CDR2 YFSETQ come from the germline V gene. This CDR3 comprises 14 residues. The V and J ends lost 6 bases and 8 bases respectively, with 18 bases between them. CDR3 region: CASKSRAATDEQFF. CDR3 sequence (DNA): TGCGCCAGCAAGTCGAGGGCAGCGACGGATGAGCAGTTCTTC.

V usage is TRBV12-3 or TRBV12-4 and J usage is TRBJ1-2; TRBD1 might be the D (6 bases). This CDR3 has 13 residues. Deletions cut 10 bases from V and 5 bases from J, with 17 bases between. CDR3 sequence reads: CATHQGILYGYTF. The DNA of the CDR3 is TGTGCCACTCATCAGGGGATTCTTTATGGCTACACCTTC.

The chain joins TRBV5-1 to TRBJ2-7, with 8 nucleotides matching TRBD1. The junction had 7 bases not matched to a gene; V was cut back by 3 bases and J by 5 bases. Germline V gene sequence: CDR1 SGHRS, CDR2 YFSETQ. The CDR3 consists of 14 residues. CDR3 sequence reads: CASSSLGQGNEQYF. The CDR3 nucleotides read TGCGCCAGCAGCTCGCTCGGACAGGGAAACGAGCAGTACTTC.

As DNA, the CDR3 is TGTGCCAGCAGCTTGGGAGGGGTGGAAGAGACCCAGTACTTC. This translates into CASSLGGVEETQYF. This chain connects TRBV7-9 to TRBJ2-5, with 7 bases fitting TRBD2. CDR3 length: 14 amino acids. After removal of 3 bases from V and 3 bases from J, the junction contained 4 bases not matched to a gene. The germline CDR1 and CDR2 sequences are SEHNR and FQNEAQ (reference sequence).

This clonotype came up many times. The chain is built from TRBV6-5 and TRBJ2-5; D possibly matches TRBD1 or TRBD2 (5 bases each). From germline, CDR1 is MNHEY and CDR2 SVGAGI. The V gene lost 0 bases and the J gene lost 2 bases, with 13 bases spanning the gap. The CDR3 totals 16 residues. In nucleotides, the CDR3 is TGTGCCAGCAGTTACTCCGGGGCGATGGGTCAAGAGACCCAGTACTTC. Its protein is CASSYSGAMGQETQYF.

The table lists this clonotype with a few counts. The rearrangement links TRBV12-3 or TRBV12-4 to TRBJ2-7; weak D call: TRBD1 (6 bases). V shed 6 bases and J shed 5 bases, with 20 bases lying between them. The CDR3 loop spans 15 amino acids. The CDR3 coding sequence is TGTGCCAGCAGCCTTTGGGGCAGGGGATTCGACGAGCAGTACTTC. Its translation is CASSLWGRGFDEQYF.

This clonotype was observed a few times. The chain links TRBV7-9 to TRBJ2-7, with 8 positions matching TRBD1. The CDR3 consists of 14 residues. The ends lost 4 bases at V and 5 bases at J; junction bases unmatched: 7. The germline gives CDR1 SEHNR, CDR2 FQNEAQ (reference sequence). In DNA form, the CDR3 reads TGTGCCAGCAGCTCCCCGGACAGGGTCCACGAGCAGTACTTC. Its translation is CASSSPDRVHEQYF.

This clonotype was found a few times. This rearrangement joins TRBV20-1 to TRBJ2-3, with a possible D match to TRBD2 (5 bases). The V and J ends lost 3 bases and 1 base respectively, with 14 bases between them. CDR3 length equals 15 residues. Germline CDR1 is DFQATT and CDR2 is SNEGSKA (reference sequence). In DNA, the CDR3 is TGCAGTGCTAGTGGTTGGTCTAGCCGCACAGATACGCAGTATTTT. It encodes CSASGWSSRTDTQYF.

This clonotype was seen repeatedly, ten times or more. The J gene is TRBJ2-7, the V gene TRBV24-1; maybe TRBD2 (5 bases). The CDR3 sequence is 16 residues long. From germline, CDR1 is KGHDR and CDR2 SFDVKD. V lost 8 bases and J 0 bases, leaving 19 bases between the germline ends. The DNA for the CDR3 is TGTGCCACCACTAAGACCGCGGGCCGGAGCTCCTACGAGCAGTACTTC. Amino acids: CATTKTAGRSSYEQYF.

This clonotype was recorded at least ten times. Relative to the germline gene, one junction end is altered; a read error may explain this. The chain carries TRBV6-6 and TRBJ1-4; D is possibly TRBD1 (5 bases). The CDR3 runs to 12 residues. Per the germline V gene, CDR1 is MNHNY and CDR2 is SVGAGI (reference sequence). CDR3 amino acids: CASSYLDSPAVF. CDR3 DNA: TGTGCCAGCAGTTATCTCGACAGCCCCGCGGTTTTT.

This clonotype came up a few times. The V and J genes are TRBV7-8 and TRBJ1-2; D is ambiguous. Trimming took off 5 bases at V and 0 bases at J, with 10 bases between the two ends. The CDR3 loop spans 14 amino acids. Germline CDR1 is SGHVS and CDR2 is FQNEAQ. CDR3 amino acids: CASSQGFPNYGYTF. The CDR3 DNA sequence: TGTGCCAGCAGCCAAGGGTTCCCTAACTATGGCTACACCTTC.

This clonotype showed up many times. The CDR3 spells CASSSQTGPNEKLFF. CDR3 in DNA: TGTGCCAGCAGCTCACAGACAGGGCCTAATGAAAAACTGTTTTTT. The chain has TRBV7-2 and TRBJ1-4; TRBD1 matches at 7 bases. Germline V gene sequence: CDR1 SGHTA, CDR2 FQGNSA. V shed 4 bases, J shed 3 bases, and the junction held 5 bases outside the gene matches. CDR3 size: 15 residues.

This clonotype was seen a few times. The genes are TRBV9 and TRBJ2-3; D unclear. CDR3 length equals 14 residues. The germline CDR1 and CDR2 sequences are SGDLS and YYNGEE. V shed 2 bases and J shed 0 bases, with 7 bases lying between them. The CDR3 loop reads CASSVGGSTDTQYF. The CDR3 region has the DNA TGTGCCAGCAGCGTCGGCGGCAGCACAGATACGCAGTATTTT.

The V call is TRBV9, the J call TRBJ2-2; TRBD1 aligns across 9 bases. This CDR3 comprises 16 residues. With 4 bases clipped from V and 4 bases from J, the junction kept 8 bases outside the gene matches. Germline V gene lookup returns CDR1 SGDLS and CDR2 YYNGEE. The CDR3 nucleotides read TGTGCCAGCAGCCCAGAGGACAGGGGAATCACCGGGGAGCTGTTTTTT. Protein product: CASSPEDRGITGELFF.

This clonotype was observed a handful of times. CDR3 in DNA: TGTGCCAGCAGCCAAGATACGGCGACGGGGGGGAGCGAGCAGTACTTC. Its protein is CASSQDTATGGSEQYF. The V call is TRBV4-2, the J call TRBJ2-7; 8 bases align to TRBD2. J lost 6 bases, V lost 0 bases, and 10 bases had no gene match. The CDR3 is 16 residues long. Germline V lookup: CDR1 LGHNA, CDR2 YNFKEQ.

The table lists this clonotype with many counts. This chain links TRBV3-1 with TRBJ2-1; weak D call: TRBD2 (5 bases). V was shortened by 0 bases and J by 10 bases, with 10 bases between the two germline ends. The CDR3 runs 13 residues. Looked up from germline, CDR1 is LGHDT and CDR2 is YNNKEL (reference sequence). CDR3 nucleotides: TGTGCCAGCAGCCAAGACCGTTCGGGGGAGCAGTTCTTC. Protein: CASSQDRSGEQFF.